One and the same sample provided the 8 T cell receptor beta chains below, sequenced in a study of shared clonotypes between healthy human individuals. The method was immunoSEQ multiplex PCR; TCRdb's version includes in-frame clones alone and lacks a portion of them. The table has around 2,000,000 clones, approximately 94% seen once; the top ten hold 0.9% to 1.5%. CD45RO-negative CD8 cells positively selected for CCR7 made up the naive population, which excluded terminally differentiated effector memory CD45RA+ cells. Sequenced material: naive CD8+ T cells sorted from blood. The receptors come from a young man in good health.

V usage is TRBV7-8 and J usage is TRBJ1-5; D is unclear. The CDR3 runs 13 residues. Germline V gives CDR1 SGHVS, CDR2 FQNEAQ. The V gene lost 5 bases and the J gene lost 6 bases, with 11 bases spanning the gap. The CDR3 here is CASSLEALQPQHF. CDR3 coding DNA: TGTGCCAGCAGCCTAGAGGCCCTTCAGCCCCAGCATTTT.

V gene TRBV5-1 combines with J gene TRBJ2-7, with D perhaps TRBD1 (6 bases). The CDR3 is made up of 13 amino acids. CDR1 SGHRS and CDR2 YFSETQ come from the germline V gene. Trimming pared 3 bases from V and 3 bases from J, leaving 10 bases between. The CDR3, as DNA: TGCGCCAGCAGCTCAACAGGGTTCTACGAGCAGTACTTC. This gives the protein CASSSTGFYEQYF.

CDR3 sequence: CASSSGSSGGETQYF. In DNA form, the CDR3 reads TGTGCCAGCAGTTCTGGTAGTAGCGGGGGGGAGACCCAGTACTTC. The rearrangement uses TRBV6-5 and TRBJ2-5, with 10 bases aligning to TRBD2. Trimming cost V 4 bases and J 5 bases; bases outside gene matches: 7. CDR1 is MNHEY, CDR2 SVGAGI, per germline. CDR3 length: 15 amino acids.

The V call is TRBV19, the J call TRBJ1-5; perhaps TRBD1 as D (5 bases). V lost 7 bases and J 7 bases, leaving 17 bases between the germline ends. The CDR3 has 14 residues. CDR1 is LNHDA, CDR2 SQIVND, per germline (reference sequence). The DNA of the CDR3 is TGTGCCAGTAAGGGTGGGGACGTAGGCCAGCCCCAGCATTTT. Translating gives CASKGGDVGQPQHF.

This clone was observed a single time. The sample contains more than one DNA sequence encoding this CDR3. V and J are TRBV19 and TRBJ1-5; D gene uncertain. This CDR3 has 14 amino acids. Germline values: CDR1 LNHDA, CDR2 SQIVND (reference sequence). Trimming removed 0 bases from V and 5 bases from J, with 8 bases in between. The CDR3 is CASSIDGEHQPQHF. CDR3 sequence (DNA): TGTGCCAGTAGTATAGATGGGGAACATCAGCCCCAGCATTTT.

On this clone itself: This sample also contains other DNA sequences that code for the same CDR3. The chain carries TRBV7-3 and TRBJ2-7; D might be TRBD2 (5 bases). Trimming stripped 0 bases from V and 3 bases from J, with 6 bases between. Germline V lookup: CDR1 SGHTA, CDR2 FQGTGA. CDR3 length: 13 amino acids. The CDR3 is CASSLTAGYEQYF. In DNA form, the CDR3 reads TGTGCCAGCAGCTTAACGGCGGGCTACGAGCAGTACTTC.

Concerning this clone itself: Other DNA sequences in the same sample also yield this CDR3. The chain couples TRBV19 to TRBJ2-2; unclear D gene. Deletions cut 3 bases from V and 5 bases from J, with 7 bases between. CDR1 is LNHDA, CDR2 SQIVND, per germline (reference sequence). The CDR3 covers 13 residues. In DNA form, the CDR3 reads TGTGCCAGTAGTATGTCGGGTACCGGGGAGCTGTTTTTT. This sequence encodes CASSMSGTGELFF.

This chain uses TRBV10-3 with TRBJ1-2; tentatively, D is TRBD1 (5 bases). The CDR3 sequence is 16 residues long. The germline V gene encodes CDR1 ENHRY and CDR2 SYGVKD. V was pared by 3 bases and J by 1 base, with 15 bases between. The CDR3 DNA follows: TGTGCCATCAGTGACCTCGACGGGGACCTTAACTATGGCTACACCTTC. As protein: CAISDLDGDLNYGYTF.